This T cell receptor beta chain originates from a study of patients and donors after allogeneic stem cell transplantation. TCRdb processed the RT-PCR reads anew with MiXCR; each CDR3 protein has one entry. The sample lists about 74,000 distinct CDR3 sequences, around 27% occurring once. This CDR3 has 16 residues. CDR1 is SGHDN, CDR2 FVKESK, per germline. Trimming shortened V by 4 bases and J by 5 bases, and 20 bases separated the two germline ends. Sequencing was performed on blood, either unsorted or a sorted T cell fraction (not recorded which). The V gene is TRBV14, the J gene TRBJ1-1; D gene unclear. The sequence derives from a human donor who was either an allogeneic HSCT recipient or a stem cell or donor lymphocyte infusion donor (not recorded which). It is not recorded whose cells these are; they may come from a transplant donor. CDR3 nucleotides: TGTGCCAGCAGCCCCTTTGGCCCCCGGGGAAAAACTGAAGCTTTCTTT. This encodes CASSPFGPRGKTEAFF.